This T cell receptor beta chain was sequenced in a study of cytomegalovirus exposure and HLA in healthy donors. To note about this clone: Its antigen is still unknown.

PCR amplification relied on 60 Vbeta primers (plus 13 Jbeta primers). Only in-frame clones appear in the TCRdb table, and some are missing; sequencing was by immunoSEQ multiplex PCR. The sample has about 230,000 clones, approximately 84% seen once. This CDR3 region has 13 residues. V dropped 5 bases and J dropped 3; count of bases not matched to a gene: 3. In germline, CDR1 is SGHTA, CDR2 FQGNSA. Study-wide points: Most observed TCR sequences were rare, whereas some public TCRs were detected in many donors.

Source material: PBMCs. The origin of this receptor is a woman between 40 and 50 years old in good health and CMV-seronegative. The chain couples TRBV7-2 to TRBJ1-2, with 7 bases that match TRBD1. In DNA form, the CDR3 reads TGTGCCAGCAGCCCTGGACAGGACTATGGCTACACCTTC. This gives the protein CASSPGQDYGYTF.